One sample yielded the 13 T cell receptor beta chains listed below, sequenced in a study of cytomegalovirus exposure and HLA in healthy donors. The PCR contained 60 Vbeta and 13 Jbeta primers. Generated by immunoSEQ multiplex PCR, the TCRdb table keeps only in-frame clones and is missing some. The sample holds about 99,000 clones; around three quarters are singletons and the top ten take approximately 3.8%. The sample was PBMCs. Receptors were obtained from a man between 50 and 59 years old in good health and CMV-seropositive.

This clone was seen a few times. CDR3 sequence: CASSLVGQGAGYTF. In DNA form, the CDR3 reads TGCGCCAGCAGCTTGGTAGGGCAGGGGGCCGGCTACACCTTC. The V call is TRBV5-1, the J call TRBJ1-2; 8 nucleotides agree with TRBD1. Germline CDR1 SGHRS, CDR2 YFSETQ. This CDR3 comprises 14 residues. The ends lost 0 bases at V and 8 bases at J; junction bases unmatched: 6.

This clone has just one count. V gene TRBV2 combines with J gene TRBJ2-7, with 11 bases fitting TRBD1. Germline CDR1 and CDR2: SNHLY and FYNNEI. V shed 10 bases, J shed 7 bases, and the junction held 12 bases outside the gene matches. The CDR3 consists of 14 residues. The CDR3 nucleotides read TGTGCCACACGCCCAGGACAGGGGGCAGATGAGCAGTACTTC. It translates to CATRPGQGADEQYF.

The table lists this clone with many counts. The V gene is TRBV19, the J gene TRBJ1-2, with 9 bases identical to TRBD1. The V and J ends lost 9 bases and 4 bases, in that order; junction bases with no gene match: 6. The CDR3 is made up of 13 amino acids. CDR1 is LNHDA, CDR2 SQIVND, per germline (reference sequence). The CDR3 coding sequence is TGTGCCAGCCGGGACAGGGCCCCCTATGGCTACACCTTC. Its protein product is CASRDRAPYGYTF.

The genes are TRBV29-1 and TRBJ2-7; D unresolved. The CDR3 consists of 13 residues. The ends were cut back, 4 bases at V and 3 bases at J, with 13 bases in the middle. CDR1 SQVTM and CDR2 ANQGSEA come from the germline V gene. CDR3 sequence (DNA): TGCAGCGTTGTCCCACAAAACCTCTACGAGCAGTACTTC. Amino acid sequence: CSVVPQNLYEQYF.

DNA for the CDR3: TGTGCCAGCAGCGTCGCAGGGATTGGCTACACCTTC. Protein: CASSVAGIGYTF. The rearrangement joins TRBV6-1 to TRBJ1-2; D might be TRBD1 (5 bases). Per germline, CDR1 MNHNS and CDR2 SASEGT. The ends were cut back, 6 bases at V and 7 bases at J, with 12 bases in the middle. The CDR3 has 12 residues.

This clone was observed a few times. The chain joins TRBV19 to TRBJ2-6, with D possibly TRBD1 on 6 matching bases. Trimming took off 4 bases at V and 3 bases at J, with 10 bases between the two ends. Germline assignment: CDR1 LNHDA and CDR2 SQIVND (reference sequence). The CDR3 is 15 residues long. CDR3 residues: CASSKQGFGANVLTF. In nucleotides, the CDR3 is TGTGCCAGTAGTAAACAGGGTTTTGGGGCCAACGTCCTGACTTTC.

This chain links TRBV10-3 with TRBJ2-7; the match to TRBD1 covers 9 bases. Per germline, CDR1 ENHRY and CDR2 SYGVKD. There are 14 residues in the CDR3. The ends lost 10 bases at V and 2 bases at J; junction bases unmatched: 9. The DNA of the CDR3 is TGTGCCACCACAGGGGGCGTACAAGCCTACGAGCAGTACTTC. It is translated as CATTGGVQAYEQYF.

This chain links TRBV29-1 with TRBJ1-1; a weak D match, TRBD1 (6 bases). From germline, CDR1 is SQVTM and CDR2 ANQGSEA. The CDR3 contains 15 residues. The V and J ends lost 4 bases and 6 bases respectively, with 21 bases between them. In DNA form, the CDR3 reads TGCAGCGTTGTGTTTAGACAAACAGGGTTGGCTGAAGCTTTCTTT. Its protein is CSVVFRQTGLAEAFF.

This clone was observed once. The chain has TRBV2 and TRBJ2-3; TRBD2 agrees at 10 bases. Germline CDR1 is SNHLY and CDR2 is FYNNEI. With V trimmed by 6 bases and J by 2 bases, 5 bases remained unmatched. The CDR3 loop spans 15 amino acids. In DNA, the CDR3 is TGTGCCAGCAGGATTAGCGGGAGGTCCACAGATACGCAGTATTTT. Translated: CASRISGRSTDTQYF.

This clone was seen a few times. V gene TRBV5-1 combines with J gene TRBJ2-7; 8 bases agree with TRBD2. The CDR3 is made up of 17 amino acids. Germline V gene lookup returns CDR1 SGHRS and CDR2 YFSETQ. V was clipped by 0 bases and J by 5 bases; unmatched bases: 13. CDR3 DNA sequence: TGCGCCAGCAGCTTGGCCAGGACCATAGCGGGATTGGACGAGCAGTACTTC. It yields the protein CASSLARTIAGLDEQYF.

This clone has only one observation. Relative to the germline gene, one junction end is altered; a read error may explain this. CDR3 in DNA: TGTTCCAGCAGCTTACAAGGCGGGTTCCAAGAGACCCAGTACTTC. Protein sequence: CSSSLQGGFQETQYF. The V gene is TRBV7-9, the J gene TRBJ2-5, with a tentative D call TRBD2 (5 bases). Germline V gives CDR1 SEHNR, CDR2 FQNEAQ (reference sequence). The CDR3 totals 15 residues.

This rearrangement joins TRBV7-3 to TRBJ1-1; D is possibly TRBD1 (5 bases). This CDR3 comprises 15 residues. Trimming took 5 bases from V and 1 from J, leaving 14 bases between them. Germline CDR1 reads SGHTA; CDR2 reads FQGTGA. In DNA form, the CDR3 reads TGTGCCAGCAGCGCCGGGGGATCTCAGAACACTGAAGCTTTCTTT. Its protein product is CASSAGGSQNTEAFF. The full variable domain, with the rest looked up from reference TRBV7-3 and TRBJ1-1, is GAGVSQTPSNKVTEKGKYVELRCDPISGHTALYWYRQSLGQGPEFLIYFQGTGAADDSGLPNDRFFAVRPEGSVSTLKIQRTERGDSAVYLCASSAGGSQNTEAFFGQGTRLTVV.

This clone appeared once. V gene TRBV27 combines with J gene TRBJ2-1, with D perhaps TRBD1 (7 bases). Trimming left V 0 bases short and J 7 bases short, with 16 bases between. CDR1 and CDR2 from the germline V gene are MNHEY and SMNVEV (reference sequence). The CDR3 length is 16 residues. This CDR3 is CASSLSTGAGRNEQFF. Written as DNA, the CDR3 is TGTGCCAGCAGTTTATCTACAGGGGCGGGGAGGAATGAGCAGTTCTTC.